Following are 6 T cell receptor beta chains from one sample sequenced in a study of blood T cells in healthy people across ages. A second about 7 to 11 cycle PCR used barcoded and J-beta primers. TCRdb recomputed calls from the 5' RACE reads with MiXCR, one row per CDR3 protein. The sample comprises approximately 800,000 distinct CDR3 sequences, 56% of which are singletons, and around a quarter rests with the top ten. The material sequenced was blood. The receptor set was obtained from a man aged 35-49 years in good health.

CDR3 residues: CASSQVGRTYGYTF. As DNA, the CDR3 is TGTGCCAGCAGCCAAGTGGGCAGGACTTATGGCTACACCTTC. The rearrangement links TRBV3-1 to TRBJ1-2; D uncertain. CDR1 and CDR2 (germline): LGHDT, YNNKEL (reference sequence). Trimming removed 1 base at V and 5 bases at J, with 11 bases between. CDR3 length: 14 residues.

V is TRBV28 and J is TRBJ2-5; D might be TRBD2 (5 bases). Trimming removed 11 bases at V and 7 bases at J, with 20 bases between. This CDR3 region has 13 residues. Germline loops: CDR1 MDHEN, CDR2 SYDVKM. CDR3 bases: TGTGCCTCAAGGGCGGACTCGCCTGCGACCCAGTACTTC. Translating gives CASRADSPATQYF. Together with reference TRBV28 and TRBJ2-5, the CDR3 gives the full variable domain: DVKVTQSSRYLVKRTGEKVFLECVQDMDHENMFWYRQDPGLGLRLIYFSYDVKMKEKGDIPEGYSVSREKKERFSLILESASTNQTSMYLCASRADSPATQYFGPGTRLLVL.

V usage is TRBV7-3 and J usage is TRBJ2-1; 7 nucleotides align to TRBD1. CDR3 size: 15 residues. Losses at the gene ends were 4 bases for V and 0 bases for J; bases not matched to a gene: 3. Germline CDR1 reads SGHTA; CDR2 reads FQGTGA. DNA of the CDR3: TGTGCCAGCAGCTACCGACAGGGCTCCTACAATGAGCAGTTCTTC. It codes for CASSYRQGSYNEQFF. Looking up the rest from reference TRBV7-3 and TRBJ2-1 gives the full variable domain: GAGVSQTPSNKVTEKGKYVELRCDPISGHTALYWYRQSLGQGPEFLIYFQGTGAADDSGLPNDRFFAVRPEGSVSTLKIQRTERGDSAVYLCASSYRQGSYNEQFFGPGTRLTVL.

The chain links TRBV11-2 to TRBJ2-1, with D maybe TRBD1 (7 bases). Trimming removed 6 bases at V and 12 bases at J, with 30 bases between. CDR1 and CDR2 from the germline V gene are SGHAT and FQNNGV. This CDR3 has 17 residues. The CDR3 nucleotides are TGTGCCAGCAGTTTAATATCCGGGAACAGGGGTGTGGGGGGGCAGTTCTTC. As protein: CASSLISGNRGVGGQFF.

The rearrangement joins TRBV9 to TRBJ2-4; D perhaps matches TRBD2 (6 bases). The J call may not be correct, given that the DNA end is closer to TRBJ2-5. Looked up from germline, CDR1 is SGDLS and CDR2 is YYNGEE. The CDR3 is 13 amino acids. CDR3 loop: CASSGGVGETQYF. Here the CDR3 DNA reads TGTGCCAGCAGCGGGGGGGTAGGGGAGACCCAGTACTTC.

The genes are TRBV28 and TRBJ1-5, with 7 bases fitting TRBD1. CDR1 and CDR2 (germline): MDHEN, SYDVKM. V dropped 7 bases and J dropped 3; count of bases not matched to a gene: 6. CDR3 length: 14 residues. The CDR3: CASMPGQINQPQHF. The DNA for the CDR3 is TGTGCCAGCATGCCGGGACAGATCAATCAGCCCCAGCATTTT. The full variable domain, its missing parts supplied by reference TRBV28 and TRBJ1-5, is DVKVTQSSRYLVKRTGEKVFLECVQDMDHENMFWYRQDPGLGLRLIYFSYDVKMKEKGDIPEGYSVSREKKERFSLILESASTNQTSMYLCASMPGQINQPQHFGDGTRLSIL.